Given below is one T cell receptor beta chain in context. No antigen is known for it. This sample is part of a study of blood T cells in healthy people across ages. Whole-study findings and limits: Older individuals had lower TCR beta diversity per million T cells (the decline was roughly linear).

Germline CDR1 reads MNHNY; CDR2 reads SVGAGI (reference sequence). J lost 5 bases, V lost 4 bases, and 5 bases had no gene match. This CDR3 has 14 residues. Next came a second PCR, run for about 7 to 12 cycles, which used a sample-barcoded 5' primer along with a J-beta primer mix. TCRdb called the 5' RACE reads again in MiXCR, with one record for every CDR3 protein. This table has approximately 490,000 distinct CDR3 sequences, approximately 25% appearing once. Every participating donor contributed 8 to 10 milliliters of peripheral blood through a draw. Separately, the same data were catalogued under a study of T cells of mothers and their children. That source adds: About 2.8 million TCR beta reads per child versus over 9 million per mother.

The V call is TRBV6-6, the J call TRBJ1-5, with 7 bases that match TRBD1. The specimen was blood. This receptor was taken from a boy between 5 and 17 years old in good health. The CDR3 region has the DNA TGTGCCAGCAGTTCGACAGGGAGGGATCAGCCCCAGCATTTT. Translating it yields CASSSTGRDQPQHF.